The rows below give T cell receptor beta chains drawn from one sample of a study of CD8+ T cells in alopecia areata. TCRdb keeps only in-frame clones here, not all; method: immunoSEQ multiplex PCR. The data hold about 190,000 clones, with approximately 60% observed a single time. The input for sequencing was CD4+ T cells sorted from blood, taken at week 4, from a patient treated with tofacitinib. These TCRs come from a human donor with alopecia areata. CDR3s include the opening cysteine and the closing phenylalanine or tryptophan. D genes are given only for firm matches. Clone size appears in some rows only: once, few, many, or a class for an expanded clone.

len: 15
j_gene: TRBJ2-3
v_gene: TRBV18
abundance: .
d_gene: TRBD2
CDR3aa: CASSPLAGVESTQYF
CDR3nt: TGTGCCAGCTCACCCCTAGCGGGAGTTGAAAGTACGCAGTATTTT

len: 13
j_gene: TRBJ1-4
v_gene: TRBV29-1
abundance: few
d_gene: .
CDR3aa: CSVEEAENEKLFF
CDR3nt: TGCAGCGTTGAGGAGGCCGAGAATGAAAAACTGTTTTTT

len: 13
j_gene: TRBJ2-2
v_gene: TRBV11-2
abundance: few
d_gene: .
CDR3aa: CASSLVVAGELFF
CDR3nt: TGTGCCAGCAGCTTAGTCGTGGCCGGGGAGCTGTTTTTT

len: 15
j_gene: TRBJ2-1
v_gene: TRBV5-1
abundance: .
d_gene: .
CDR3aa: CASRRSSGDLGEQFF
CDR3nt: TGCGCCAGCAGACGAAGTAGCGGAGACCTGGGTGAGCAGTTCTTC

len: 13
j_gene: TRBJ2-7
v_gene: TRBV27
abundance: .
d_gene: .
CDR3aa: CAPQARRVYEQYF
CDR3nt: TGTGCCCCCCAGGCTCGCCGTGTCTACGAGCAGTACTTC

len: 13
j_gene: TRBJ1-1
v_gene: TRBV6-1
abundance: .
d_gene: .
CDR3aa: CASSGGSNTEAFF
CDR3nt: TGTGCCAGCAGTGGGGGATCTAACACTGAAGCTTTCTTT

len: 13
j_gene: TRBJ2-7
v_gene: TRBV5-1
abundance: few
d_gene: TRBD1
CDR3aa: CASTRDRSYEQYF
CDR3nt: TGCGCCAGCACCCGGGACAGGTCCTACGAGCAGTACTTC

len: 18
j_gene: TRBJ2-6
v_gene: TRBV9
abundance: .
d_gene: .
CDR3aa: CASSALLGGASGANVLTF
CDR3nt: TGTGCCAGCAGCGCCCTATTGGGGGGGGCCTCTGGGGCCAACGTCCTGACTTTC

len: 17
j_gene: TRBJ2-6
v_gene: TRBV2
abundance: .
d_gene: .
CDR3aa: CASRALTGGTGANVLTF
CDR3nt: TGTGCCAGCAGAGCGCTGACGGGTGGGACTGGGGCCAACGTCCTGACTTTC

len: 16
j_gene: TRBJ2-5
v_gene: TRBV4-1
abundance: .
d_gene: TRBD1
CDR3aa: CASSQEGTGSQETQYF
CDR3nt: TGCGCCAGCAGCCAAGAGGGGACAGGGAGCCAAGAGACCCAGTACTTC

len: 15
j_gene: TRBJ1-5
v_gene: TRBV5-1
abundance: .
d_gene: .
CDR3aa: CASSGDGASNQPQHF
CDR3nt: TGCGCCAGCAGCGGGGACGGGGCTAGCAATCAGCCCCAGCATTTT

len: 15
j_gene: TRBJ1-5
v_gene: TRBV4-3
abundance: .
d_gene: .
CDR3aa: CASSQGWGSSPPQHF
CDR3nt: TGCGCCAGCAGCCAAGGATGGGGGAGTTCCCCGCCCCAGCATTTT

len: 14
j_gene: TRBJ2-1
v_gene: TRBV15
abundance: .
d_gene: TRBD1
CDR3aa: CATSRARGTGEQFF
CDR3nt: TGTGCCACCAGCAGGGCCCGGGGGACAGGTGAGCAGTTCTTC

len: 14
j_gene: TRBJ2-1
v_gene: TRBV6-5
abundance: few
d_gene: .
CDR3aa: CASSYSIRGNEQFF
CDR3nt: TGTGCCAGCAGTTACTCGATCAGGGGAAATGAGCAGTTCTTC

len: 14
j_gene: TRBJ1-1
v_gene: TRBV7-8
abundance: .
d_gene: .
CDR3aa: CASSLVAGPREAFF
CDR3nt: TGTGCCAGCAGCTTAGTGGCGGGCCCCAGGGAAGCTTTCTTT

len: 15
j_gene: TRBJ2-6
v_gene: TRBV30
abundance: .
d_gene: .
CDR3aa: CAWTRGISGANVLTF
CDR3nt: TGTGCCTGGACGAGGGGGATCTCTGGGGCCAACGTCCTGACTTTC

len: 16
j_gene: TRBJ2-2
v_gene: TRBV7-3
abundance: .
d_gene: .
CDR3aa: CASSATGRMNTGELFF
CDR3nt: TGTGCCAGCAGCGCTACGGGACGGATGAACACCGGGGAGCTGTTTTTT

len: 13
j_gene: TRBJ2-5
v_gene: TRBV28
abundance: .
d_gene: .
CDR3aa: CASTPDSSGSQYF
CDR3nt: TGTGCCAGCACCCCGGACAGTTCGGGGTCCCAGTACTTC

len: 14
j_gene: TRBJ2-3
v_gene: TRBV29-1
abundance: .
d_gene: TRBD1
CDR3aa: CSVGSGGSTDTQYF
CDR3nt: TGCAGCGTTGGATCAGGGGGTTCGACAGATACGCAGTATTTT

len: 14
j_gene: TRBJ2-2
v_gene: TRBV5-1
abundance: medium-sized
d_gene: .
CDR3aa: CASSFHMETGELFF
CDR3nt: TGCGCCAGCAGTTTTCACATGGAGACCGGGGAGCTGTTTTTT

len: 15
j_gene: TRBJ2-3
v_gene: TRBV30
abundance: few
d_gene: .
CDR3aa: CAWSGGRTVTDTQYF
CDR3nt: TGTGCCTGGAGTGGTGGGAGGACCGTCACAGATACGCAGTATTTT

len: 14
j_gene: TRBJ1-5
v_gene: TRBV2
abundance: .
d_gene: .
CDR3aa: CASSPPVIGGAQHF
CDR3nt: TGTGCCAGCAGCCCACCAGTCATTGGTGGGGCCCAGCATTTT

len: 13
j_gene: TRBJ1-1
v_gene: TRBV30
abundance: .
d_gene: .
CDR3aa: CAWNKLGNTEAFF
CDR3nt: TGTGCCTGGAACAAACTCGGGAACACTGAAGCTTTCTTT

len: 14
j_gene: TRBJ2-1
v_gene: TRBV30
abundance: .
d_gene: .
CDR3aa: CACQTKKGHNEQFF
CDR3nt: TGTGCCTGCCAAACTAAAAAGGGGCACAATGAGCAGTTCTTC

len: 15
j_gene: TRBJ2-3
v_gene: TRBV7-2
abundance: .
d_gene: .
CDR3aa: CASSLIGQYTDTQYF
CDR3nt: TGTGCCAGCAGCTTAATAGGACAGTACACAGATACGCAGTATTTT

len: 14
j_gene: TRBJ2-3
v_gene: TRBV5-1
abundance: few
d_gene: .
CDR3aa: CASSPQLLTDTQYF
CDR3nt: TGCGCCAGCAGCCCCCAGCTTCTCACAGATACGCAGTATTTT

len: 11
j_gene: TRBJ2-5
v_gene: TRBV29-1
abundance: .
d_gene: .
CDR3aa: CSVADGETQYF
CDR3nt: TGCAGCGTTGCCGATGGGGAGACCCAGTACTTC

len: 13
j_gene: TRBJ2-7
v_gene: TRBV7-8
abundance: .
d_gene: TRBD2
CDR3aa: CASSLAGTYEQYF
CDR3nt: TGTGCCAGCAGCCTAGCGGGGACCTACGAGCAGTACTTC

len: 13
j_gene: TRBJ1-5
v_gene: TRBV2
abundance: .
d_gene: .
CDR3aa: CASSGTGDQPQHF
CDR3nt: TGTGCCAGCAGTGGTACGGGGGACCAGCCCCAGCATTTT

len: 13
j_gene: TRBJ2-7
v_gene: TRBV7-9
abundance: few
d_gene: .
CDR3aa: CASSLEEGLGQYF
CDR3nt: TGTGCCAGCAGCTTAGAAGAAGGCCTGGGGCAGTACTTC

len: 14
j_gene: TRBJ2-2
v_gene: TRBV30
abundance: .
d_gene: .
CDR3aa: CAWSGGKGTGELFF
CDR3nt: TGTGCCTGGAGTGGAGGGAAAGGCACCGGGGAGCTGTTTTTT

len: 15
j_gene: TRBJ2-1
v_gene: TRBV2
abundance: .
d_gene: TRBD2
CDR3aa: CASSAGTSGNNEQFF
CDR3nt: TGTGCCAGCAGTGCCGGGACTAGCGGGAACAATGAGCAGTTCTTC

len: 17
j_gene: TRBJ2-5
v_gene: TRBV7-2
abundance: few
d_gene: .
CDR3aa: CASSLNKRTAVGETQYF
CDR3nt: TGTGCCAGCAGCTTAAACAAGCGGACAGCGGTGGGGGAGACCCAGTACTTC

len: 14
j_gene: TRBJ2-7
v_gene: TRBV15
abundance: .
d_gene: .
CDR3aa: CATSRYTGAYEQYF
CDR3nt: TGTGCCACCAGCAGGTACACCGGGGCCTACGAGCAGTACTTC

len: 14
j_gene: TRBJ2-3
v_gene: TRBV11-2
abundance: few
d_gene: .
CDR3aa: CASRETGSTDTQYF
CDR3nt: TGTGCCAGCAGAGAAACGGGGAGCACAGATACGCAGTATTTT

len: 14
j_gene: TRBJ2-3
v_gene: TRBV4-2
abundance: .
d_gene: TRBD2
CDR3aa: CASSPGGSADTQYF
CDR3nt: TGTGCCAGCAGCCCTGGCGGGAGCGCAGATACGCAGTATTTT

len: 14
j_gene: TRBJ2-2
v_gene: TRBV11-1
abundance: many
d_gene: .
CDR3aa: CASSSRQFAGELFF
CDR3nt: TGTGCCAGCAGTTCCCGGCAATTCGCCGGGGAGCTGTTTTTT

len: 14
j_gene: TRBJ2-1
v_gene: TRBV18
abundance: few
d_gene: .
CDR3aa: CASSPPFPGNEQFF
CDR3nt: TGTGCCAGCTCACCACCGTTCCCCGGAAATGAGCAGTTCTTC

len: 14
j_gene: TRBJ2-5
v_gene: TRBV10-3
abundance: few
d_gene: .
CDR3aa: CAIRREQGQETQYF
CDR3nt: TGTGCCATCCGGAGGGAACAGGGCCAAGAGACCCAGTACTTC

len: 14
j_gene: TRBJ2-5
v_gene: TRBV2
abundance: .
d_gene: TRBD2
CDR3aa: CASRRSGRSETQYF
CDR3nt: TGTGCCAGCAGACGTAGCGGGAGGTCAGAGACCCAGTACTTC

len: 15
j_gene: TRBJ2-2
v_gene: TRBV13
abundance: .
d_gene: .
CDR3aa: CASSPPSRRTGELFF
CDR3nt: TGTGCCAGCAGCCCCCCCAGCAGAAGGACCGGGGAGCTGTTTTTT

len: 12
j_gene: TRBJ1-2
v_gene: TRBV25-1
abundance: .
d_gene: .
CDR3aa: CASSGSDGGYTF
CDR3nt: TGTGCCAGCAGTGGCTCCGATGGGGGCTACACCTTC

len: 11
j_gene: TRBJ1-1
v_gene: TRBV29-1
abundance: .
d_gene: .
CDR3aa: CSVGSYTEAFF
CDR3nt: TGCAGCGTTGGGAGCTACACTGAAGCTTTCTTT

len: 15
j_gene: TRBJ2-1
v_gene: TRBV7-9
abundance: .
d_gene: TRBD2
CDR3aa: CASSRSGVPYNEQFF
CDR3nt: TGTGCCAGCAGCCGGAGCGGGGTTCCCTACAATGAGCAGTTCTTC

len: 13
j_gene: TRBJ2-2
v_gene: TRBV2
abundance: few
d_gene: .
CDR3aa: CASSPRNTGELFF
CDR3nt: TGTGCCAGCAGCCCCAGGAACACCGGGGAGCTGTTTTTT

len: 14
j_gene: TRBJ2-4
v_gene: TRBV29-1
abundance: .
d_gene: TRBD1
CDR3aa: CSVQTGTVKNIQYF
CDR3nt: TGCAGCGTCCAAACCGGGACAGTCAAAAACATTCAGTACTTC

len: 13
j_gene: TRBJ1-5
v_gene: TRBV29-1
abundance: .
d_gene: .
CDR3aa: CSVAFGPGQPQHF
CDR3nt: TGCAGCGTTGCGTTTGGGCCTGGGCAGCCCCAGCATTTT

len: 17
j_gene: TRBJ2-3
v_gene: TRBV11-2
abundance: .
d_gene: TRBD2
CDR3aa: CASSHGGAGESTDTQYF
CDR3nt: TGTGCCAGCAGCCACGGGGGAGCGGGAGAGAGCACAGATACGCAGTATTTT

len: 14
j_gene: TRBJ1-1
v_gene: TRBV5-6
abundance: .
d_gene: .
CDR3aa: CASSLRTGYTEAFF
CDR3nt: TGTGCCAGCAGCTTGAGGACGGGGTATACTGAAGCTTTCTTT

len: 18
j_gene: TRBJ2-7
v_gene: TRBV19
abundance: .
d_gene: .
CDR3aa: CASSITTDPDTTSYEQYF
CDR3nt: TGTGCCAGTAGTATTACGACAGACCCAGACACCACTTCCTACGAGCAGTACTTC

len: 14
j_gene: TRBJ1-1
v_gene: TRBV5-1
abundance: .
d_gene: .
CDR3aa: CASTLGLIGTEAFF
CDR3nt: TGCGCCAGCACCTTAGGGCTAATTGGGACTGAAGCTTTCTTT

len: 14
j_gene: TRBJ1-5
v_gene: TRBV4-2
abundance: .
d_gene: .
CDR3aa: CASSQRPDNQPQHF
CDR3nt: TGTGCCAGCAGCCAAAGGCCAGATAATCAGCCCCAGCATTTT

len: 15
j_gene: TRBJ2-7
v_gene: TRBV9
abundance: few
d_gene: .
CDR3aa: CASSVEYRFEYEQYF
CDR3nt: TGTGCCAGCAGCGTAGAGTACAGGTTTGAGTACGAGCAGTACTTC

len: 15
j_gene: TRBJ2-6
v_gene: TRBV2
abundance: .
d_gene: .
CDR3aa: CASSARNSGANVLTF
CDR3nt: TGTGCCAGCAGTGCCCGGAACTCTGGGGCCAACGTCCTGACTTTC

len: 16
j_gene: TRBJ2-3
v_gene: TRBV7-9
abundance: once
d_gene: TRBD2
CDR3aa: CASSFVLAGSTDTQYF
CDR3nt: TGTGCCAGCAGCTTTGTACTAGCGGGAAGCACAGATACGCAGTATTTT

len: 13
j_gene: TRBJ2-3
v_gene: TRBV30
abundance: once
d_gene: .
CDR3aa: CAWSGTVADTQYF
CDR3nt: TGTGCCTGGAGCGGTACAGTGGCAGATACGCAGTATTTT

len: 13
j_gene: TRBJ2-1
v_gene: TRBV30
abundance: .
d_gene: TRBD1
CDR3aa: CAWGTGTYNEQFF
CDR3nt: TGTGCCTGGGGGACAGGGACCTACAATGAGCAGTTCTTC

len: 15
j_gene: TRBJ2-2
v_gene: TRBV29-1
abundance: .
d_gene: TRBD2
CDR3aa: CSVGPLAGVTGELFF
CDR3nt: TGCAGCGTTGGGCCCCTAGCGGGAGTTACCGGGGAGCTGTTTTTT

len: 15
j_gene: TRBJ2-5
v_gene: TRBV11-2
abundance: few
d_gene: TRBD2
CDR3aa: CASRPSGRAQETQYF
CDR3nt: TGTGCCAGCCGACCTAGCGGGAGGGCCCAAGAGACCCAGTACTTC

len: 17
j_gene: TRBJ2-6
v_gene: TRBV2
abundance: .
d_gene: .
CDR3aa: CASSDPPTGSGANVLTF
CDR3nt: TGTGCCAGCAGTGATCCCCCCACAGGGTCTGGGGCCAACGTCCTGACTTTC